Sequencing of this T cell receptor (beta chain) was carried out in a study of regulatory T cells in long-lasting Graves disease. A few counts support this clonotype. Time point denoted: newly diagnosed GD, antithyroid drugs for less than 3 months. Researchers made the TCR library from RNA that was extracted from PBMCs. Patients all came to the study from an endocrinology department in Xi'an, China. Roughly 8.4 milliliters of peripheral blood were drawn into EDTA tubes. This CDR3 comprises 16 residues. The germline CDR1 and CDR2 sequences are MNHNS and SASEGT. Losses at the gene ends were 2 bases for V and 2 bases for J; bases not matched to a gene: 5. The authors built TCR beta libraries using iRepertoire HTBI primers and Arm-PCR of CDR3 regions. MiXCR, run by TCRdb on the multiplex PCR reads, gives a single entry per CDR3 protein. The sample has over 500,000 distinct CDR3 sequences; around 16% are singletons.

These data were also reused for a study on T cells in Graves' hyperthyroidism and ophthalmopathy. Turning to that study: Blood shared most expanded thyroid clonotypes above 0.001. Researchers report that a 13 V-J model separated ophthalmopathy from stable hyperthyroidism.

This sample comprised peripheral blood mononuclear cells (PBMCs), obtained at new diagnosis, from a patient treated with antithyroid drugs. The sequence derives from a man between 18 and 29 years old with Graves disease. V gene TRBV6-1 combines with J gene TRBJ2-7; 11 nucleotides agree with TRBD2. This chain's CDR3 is CASSELGLAGPYEQYF. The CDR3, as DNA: TGTGCCAGCAGTGAACTTGGACTAGCGGGCCCCTACGAGCAGTACTTC.